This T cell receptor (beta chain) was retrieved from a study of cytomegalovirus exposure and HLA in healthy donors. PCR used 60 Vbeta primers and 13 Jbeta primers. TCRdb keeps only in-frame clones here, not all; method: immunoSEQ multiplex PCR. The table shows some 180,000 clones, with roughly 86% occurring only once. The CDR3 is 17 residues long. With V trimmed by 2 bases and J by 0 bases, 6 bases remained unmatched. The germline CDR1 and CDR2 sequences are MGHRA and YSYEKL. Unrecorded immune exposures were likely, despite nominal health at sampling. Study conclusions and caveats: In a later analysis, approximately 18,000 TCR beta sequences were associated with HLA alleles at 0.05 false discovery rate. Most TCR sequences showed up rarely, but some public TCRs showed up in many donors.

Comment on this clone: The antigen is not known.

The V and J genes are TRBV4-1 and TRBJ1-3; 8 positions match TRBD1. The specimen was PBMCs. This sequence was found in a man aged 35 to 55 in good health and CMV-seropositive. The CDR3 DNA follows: TGCGCCAGCAGCCAACGGCAGGGGGCCCCCTCTGGAAACACCATATATTTT. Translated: CASSQRQGAPSGNTIYF.